The rows below give T cell receptor beta chains drawn from one sample of a study of spatial heterogeneity in lung cancer. Via MiXCR, TCRdb re-called the 5' RACE reads, giving one row per CDR3 protein. The sample has 95,000 to 130,000 distinct CDR3 sequences, approximately 12% seen once; the top ten hold 16%. The sample consisted of PBMCs, taken at follow-up. Receptors were obtained from a male donor with early-stage non-small cell lung cancer. Both conserved end residues are part of each CDR3. The order of the fields is J gene, V gene, clone size, D gene, CDR3 DNA, CDR3 protein. The D gene is left open where the match is weak. A clone size is listed for some rows: how often the clone was seen (once, few, many), or a class if it is expanded.

TRBJ1-5	TRBV12-3/TRBV12-4	few	.	TGTGCCAGCAGTTTGGCCCTTGACAATCAGCCCCAGCATTTT	CASSLALDNQPQHF
TRBJ2-7	TRBV20-1	many	TRBD1	TGCAGTGCTAGAGAAGGGGGACAGGGGGCCTACGAGCAGTACTTC	CSAREGGQGAYEQYF
TRBJ2-7	TRBV10-1	.	TRBD2	TGCGCCAGCAGTGAAGCTAGCGGGGCCTCCTACGAGCAGTACTTC	CASSEASGASYEQYF
TRBJ2-3	TRBV20-1	few	TRBD2	TGCAGTGCTTGTCTAGCGGGGGGGCCAAATACGCAGTATTTT	CSACLAGGPNTQYF
TRBJ2-3	TRBV11-3	.	.	TGTGCCAGCAGCTTCCAATCAATTGGATACGGCACAGATACGCAGTATTTT	CASSFQSIGYGTDTQYF
TRBJ2-7	TRBV7-6	many	.	TGTGCCAGCAGCGCACGGGAACTAGGCTCCTACGAGCAGTACTTC	CASSARELGSYEQYF
TRBJ2-7	TRBV11-3	few	TRBD1	TGTGCCAGCAGCCGTGGGACAGGAGATTTCTACGAGCAGTACTTC	CASSRGTGDFYEQYF
TRBJ2-2	TRBV7-9	.	.	TGTGCCAGCAGCCCCATGTCCGACAGTCGCGAAACCGGGGAGCTGTTTTTT	CASSPMSDSRETGELFF
TRBJ1-2	TRBV3-1	many	TRBD1	TGTGCCAGCAGCCAGGGGACAGGGAACTATGGCTACACCTTC	CASSQGTGNYGYTF
TRBJ2-7	TRBV24-1	many	.	TGTGCCACCAGTGATTTCCGGAACCCCTACGAGCAGTACTTC	CATSDFRNPYEQYF
TRBJ2-7	TRBV7-9	.	.	TGTGCCAGCAGCTTCCCCCCGACGGGGAACTCCTACGAGCAGTACTTC	CASSFPPTGNSYEQYF
TRBJ1-1	TRBV28	.	.	TGTGCCAGCAGTTCGGTACAGGGAAGGACGCAAGCTTTCTTT	CASSSVQGRTQAFF
TRBJ2-7	TRBV18	few	TRBD1	TGTGCCAGCTCAACACCGGGACAGGGATACGAGCAGTACTTC	CASSTPGQGYEQYF
TRBJ2-3	TRBV9	many	.	TGTGCCAGCAGCAAGAGACAATTCACAGATACGCAGTATTTT	CASSKRQFTDTQYF
TRBJ1-1	TRBV7-9	few	TRBD1	TGTGCCAGCAGCCAAAATACAGGGGTGAACACTGAAGCTTTCTTT	CASSQNTGVNTEAFF
TRBJ1-6	TRBV9	many	TRBD1	TGTGCCAGCAGCGTAGGGGGGACAGGGGATTCACCCCTCCACTTT	CASSVGGTGDSPLHF
TRBJ2-3	TRBV5-1	few	.	TGCGCCAGCATGGAACGTTCGAATCTTGGGGATACGCAGTATTTT	CASMERSNLGDTQYF
TRBJ2-5	TRBV3-1	many	TRBD2	TGTGCCAGCAGCCTCCGACTAGCGGGGGTCCAAGAGACCCAGTACTTC	CASSLRLAGVQETQYF
TRBJ1-1	TRBV18	few	.	TGTGCCAGCGCCGCCCTATCGAACACTGAAGCTTTCTTT	CASAALSNTEAFF
TRBJ2-1	TRBV5-1	many	.	TGCGCCAGCAGCTTTAGGGCTGAGCAGTTCTTC	CASSFRAEQFF
TRBJ1-2	TRBV7-8	.	.	TGTGCCAGCAGCTTAGCACTGCAGTATGGCTACACCTTC	CASSLALQYGYTF
TRBJ2-2	TRBV12-3/TRBV12-4	many	.	TGTGCCAGCAGTCCACCTACAACGAACACCGGGGAGCTGTTTTTT	CASSPPTTNTGELFF
TRBJ1-6	TRBV20-1	.	.	TGCAGTGCTAATAGGGCAGCAACTTCACCCCTCCACTTT	CSANRAATSPLHF
TRBJ2-2	TRBV4-1	.	.	TGCGCCAGCAGCCAAGGGAAACAGGGTCGGAGAGAGAGCACCGGGGAGCTGTTTTTT	CASSQGKQGRRESTGELFF
TRBJ1-2	TRBV19	.	TRBD1	TGTGCCAGTAGTATCGGGGAGGGGGCGCGGACCTTC	CASSIGEGARTF
TRBJ2-1	TRBV7-2	.	.	TGTGCCAGCAGCTTAGCGGGGGACTCCTACAATGAGCAGTTCTTC	CASSLAGDSYNEQFF
TRBJ2-1	TRBV11-2	.	TRBD1	TGTGCCAGCAGCTGGCCAGGACAGGGCAATGAGCAGTTCTTC	CASSWPGQGNEQFF
TRBJ1-5	TRBV12-3/TRBV12-4	few	.	TGTGCCAGCAGGGGACTCCTAGAGGGCAATCAGCCCCAGCATTTT	CASRGLLEGNQPQHF
TRBJ2-7	TRBV6-2/TRBV6-3	.	TRBD1	TGTGCCAGCAGTTACCCGGGACAGTACGAGCAGTACTTC	CASSYPGQYEQYF
TRBJ1-4	TRBV6-5	.	.	TGTGCCAGCAGTTACTCAGACCGTAATGAAAAACTGTTTTTT	CASSYSDRNEKLFF
TRBJ2-5	TRBV5-5	many	.	TGTGCCAGCAGCTCCGGGACCGGGGGAGAGACCCAGTACTTC	CASSSGTGGETQYF
TRBJ2-5	TRBV2	few	TRBD2	TGTGCCAGCAGTGTACAGGCGGGAGGAGAGACCCAGTACTTC	CASSVQAGGETQYF
TRBJ1-2	TRBV12-3/TRBV12-4	.	.	TGTGCCAGCAGTTCCAGGGTTCGCAACTATGGCTACACCTTC	CASSSRVRNYGYTF
TRBJ2-6	TRBV7-9	.	.	TGTGCCAGCAGCTTACTCTCCTCTGGGGCCAACGTCCTGACTTTC	CASSLLSSGANVLTF
TRBJ2-4	TRBV11-2	few	.	TGTGCCAGCAGCTTAGCGGAAGCCAAAAACATTCAGTACTTC	CASSLAEAKNIQYF
TRBJ2-1	TRBV15	many	.	TGTGCCACCAGCAGAGAGCGGGGACCATACAATGAGCAGTTCTTC	CATSRERGPYNEQFF
TRBJ2-7	TRBV3-1	.	TRBD2	TGTGCCAGCAGCCCCAGACTAGCGGGGGGCCTCTCCTACGAGCAGTACTTC	CASSPRLAGGLSYEQYF
TRBJ2-7	TRBV6-5	.	.	TGTGCCAGCAGCGAACCGGTTACCTACGAGCAGTACTTC	CASSEPVTYEQYF
TRBJ2-7	TRBV6-6	.	.	TGTGCCAGCTACGGTAGTGCCCCTACGGAGCAGTACTTC	CASYGSAPTEQYF